The T cell receptor (beta chain) under discussion was sequenced for a study of blood T cell repertoires in COVID-19. Overall study context: Sources were T cells, B-cell-depleted T cells, or PBMCs; the material itself was cDNA or gDNA.

In the source study's methods: It was from reference gene primer amplification that nucleated cell counts were estimated. Assay used: immunoSEQ multiplex PCR; TCRdb lists only in-frame clones, some missing. For V, J and clone size, that table is used; D and trimming come from the DNA. In the table there are some 190,000 clones, roughly 80% of which are singletons. The V gene lost 1 base and the J gene lost 9 bases, with 6 bases spanning the gap. Per the germline V gene, CDR1 is KGHDR and CDR2 is SFDVKD. The CDR3 runs to 12 residues. Sample: peripheral blood. This chain connects TRBV24-1 to TRBJ2-1, with D perhaps matching TRBD2 (5 bases). This TCR came from a man aged 55 to 70 with acute or convalescent COVID-19. The CDR3 loop reads CATSDFRGEQFF. The CDR3 coding sequence is TGTGCCACCAGTGATTTTCGGGGTGAGCAGTTCTTC.